The following is a T cell receptor beta chain sequence with its context. The source of the sample is a study of blood T cell repertoires in COVID-19. The overall study: Collection of acute and convalescent COVID-19 samples took place in the United States, Italy and Spain. T cells, B-cell-depleted T cells, or PBMCs supplied cDNA or gDNA.

Study processing details: Amplification with reference gene primers provided the estimates of nucleated cell counts. Clones were read by immunoSEQ multiplex PCR, and TCRdb kept only the in-frame ones, dropping some. V, J and clone size are those of that table, while D and trimming were read from the DNA. The table records tens of thousands of clones, roughly 85% of them present only once. The germline CDR1 and CDR2 sequences are GTSNPN and SVGIG (reference sequence). The ends were cut back, 0 bases at V and 3 bases at J, with 17 bases in the middle. The CDR3 runs 16 residues. The chain is built from TRBV30 and TRBJ1-1; D call uncertain. The origin of this receptor is a woman of 80 years or more with acute or convalescent COVID-19. Sequenced: peripheral blood. The CDR3 reads CAWSVRGGAAYTEAFF. CDR3 DNA: TGTGCCTGGAGTGTACGAGGAGGAGCCGCCTACACTGAAGCTTTCTTT.